The present TCR beta chain was sequenced within a study of OX40 agonist ivuxolimab in advanced cancers. Study-wide background: The dose-escalation group included hepatocellular carcinoma, melanoma, renal cell carcinoma and head and neck cancer. Study observations and caveats: Among the lowest peripheral clonal expansion occurred in 0.1-3.0 mg/kg partial responders. At doses 0.1 to 3.0 mg/kg, CD4+ and CD8+ clones expanded.

Note on this clone: The antigen is not known.

Assay: immunoSEQ multiplex PCR; the TCRdb copy retains only in-frame clones and omits some. The table shows over 50,000 clones, with around four fifths occurring only once. Between the trimmed V and J ends, which lost 7 bases and 0 bases, there was a span of 13 bases. This CDR3 contains 15 residues. From germline, CDR1 is LNHDA and CDR2 SQIVND (reference sequence). This receptor was identified in an adult with an advanced solid tumor such as melanoma, head and neck, liver or kidney cancer. The chain is built from TRBV19 and TRBJ2-1; perhaps TRBD1 as D (5 bases). Sequenced material: CD4+ or CD8+ T cells sorted from blood, taken in a trial of the OX40 agonist ivuxolimab. CDR3 bases: TGTGCCAGTACCAGGGCAGGGCTCTCCTACAATGAGCAGTTCTTC. This gives the protein CASTRAGLSYNEQFF. Together with reference TRBV19 and TRBJ2-1, the CDR3 gives the full variable domain: DGGITQSPKYLFRKEGQNVTLSCEQNLNHDAMYWYRQDPGQGLRLIYYSQIVNDFQKGDIAEGYSVSREKKESFPLTVTSAQKNPTAFYLCASTRAGLSYNEQFFGPGTRLTVL.